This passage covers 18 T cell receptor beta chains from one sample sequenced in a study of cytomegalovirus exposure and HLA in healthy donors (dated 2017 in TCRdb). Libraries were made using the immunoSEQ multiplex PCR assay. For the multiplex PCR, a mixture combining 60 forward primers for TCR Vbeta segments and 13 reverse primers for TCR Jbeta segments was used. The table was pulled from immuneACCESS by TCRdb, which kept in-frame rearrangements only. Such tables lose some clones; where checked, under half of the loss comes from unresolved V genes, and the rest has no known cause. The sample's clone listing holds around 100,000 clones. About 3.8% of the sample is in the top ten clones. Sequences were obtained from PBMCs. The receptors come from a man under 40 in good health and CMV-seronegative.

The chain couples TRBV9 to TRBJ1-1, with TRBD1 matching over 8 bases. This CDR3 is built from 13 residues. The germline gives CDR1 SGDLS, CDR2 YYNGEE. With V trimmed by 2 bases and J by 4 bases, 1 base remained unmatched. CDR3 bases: TGTGCCAGCAGCGTTCAGGGGGCCACTGAAGCTTTCTTT. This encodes CASSVQGATEAFF. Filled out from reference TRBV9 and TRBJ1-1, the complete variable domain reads DSGVTQTPKHLITATGQRVTLRCSPRSGDLSVYWYQQSLDQGLQFLIQYYNGEERAKGNILERFSAQQFPDLHSELNLSSLELGDSALYFCASSVQGATEAFFGQGTRLTVV.

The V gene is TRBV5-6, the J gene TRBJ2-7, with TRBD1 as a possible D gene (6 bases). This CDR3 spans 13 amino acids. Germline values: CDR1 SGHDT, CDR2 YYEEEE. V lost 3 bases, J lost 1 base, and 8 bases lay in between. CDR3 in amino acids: CASSSTGSYEQYF. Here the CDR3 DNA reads TGTGCCAGCAGCTCGACAGGATCCTACGAGCAGTACTTC.

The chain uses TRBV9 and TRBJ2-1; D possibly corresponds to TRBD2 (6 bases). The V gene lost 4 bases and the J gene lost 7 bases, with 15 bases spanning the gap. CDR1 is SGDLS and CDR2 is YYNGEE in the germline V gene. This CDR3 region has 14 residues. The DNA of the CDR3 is TGTGCCAGCAGCCTAGGGTCAGGGAGGAATGAGCAGTTCTTC. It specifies CASSLGSGRNEQFF. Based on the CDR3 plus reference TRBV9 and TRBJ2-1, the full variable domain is DSGVTQTPKHLITATGQRVTLRCSPRSGDLSVYWYQQSLDQGLQFLIQYYNGEERAKGNILERFSAQQFPDLHSELNLSSLELGDSALYFCASSLGSGRNEQFFGPGTRLTVL.

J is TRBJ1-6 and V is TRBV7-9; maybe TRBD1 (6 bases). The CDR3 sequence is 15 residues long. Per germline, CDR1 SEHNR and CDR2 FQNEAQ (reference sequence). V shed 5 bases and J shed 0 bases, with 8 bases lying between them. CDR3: CASSTDSSYNSPLHF. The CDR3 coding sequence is TGTGCCAGCAGCACGGACAGCTCCTATAATTCACCCCTCCACTTT. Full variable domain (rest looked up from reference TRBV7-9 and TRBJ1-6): DTGVSQNPRHKITKRGQNVTFRCDPISEHNRLYWYRQTLGQGPEFLTYFQNEAQLEKSRLLSDRFSAERPKGSFSTLEIQRTEQGDSAMYLCASSTDSSYNSPLHFGNGTRLTVT.

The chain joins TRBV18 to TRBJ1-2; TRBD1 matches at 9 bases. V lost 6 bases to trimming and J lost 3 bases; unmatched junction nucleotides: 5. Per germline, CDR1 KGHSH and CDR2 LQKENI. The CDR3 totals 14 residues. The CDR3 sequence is CASSMTGGDYGYTF. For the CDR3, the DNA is TGTGCCAGCTCCATGACAGGGGGGGACTATGGCTACACCTTC.

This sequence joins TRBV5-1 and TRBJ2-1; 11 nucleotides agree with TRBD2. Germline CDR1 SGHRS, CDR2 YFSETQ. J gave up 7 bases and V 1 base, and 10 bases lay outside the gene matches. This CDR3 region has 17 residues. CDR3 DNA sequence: TGCGCCAGCAGCTTGTGGGGTAGCGGGGGGGCGGTGAATGAGCAGTTCTTC. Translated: CASSLWGSGGAVNEQFF.

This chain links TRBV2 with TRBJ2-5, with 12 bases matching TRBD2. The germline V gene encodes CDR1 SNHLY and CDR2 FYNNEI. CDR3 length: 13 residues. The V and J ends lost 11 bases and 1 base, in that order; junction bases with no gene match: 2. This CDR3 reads CAGTSGFQETQYF. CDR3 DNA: TGTGCCGGGACTAGCGGGTTCCAAGAGACCCAGTACTTC.

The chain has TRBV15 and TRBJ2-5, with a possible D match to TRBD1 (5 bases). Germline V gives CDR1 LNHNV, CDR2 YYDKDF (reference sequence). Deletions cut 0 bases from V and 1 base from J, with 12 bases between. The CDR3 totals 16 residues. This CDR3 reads CATSRDVKGSQETQYF. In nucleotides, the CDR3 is TGTGCCACCAGCAGAGATGTAAAGGGGTCCCAAGAGACCCAGTACTTC.

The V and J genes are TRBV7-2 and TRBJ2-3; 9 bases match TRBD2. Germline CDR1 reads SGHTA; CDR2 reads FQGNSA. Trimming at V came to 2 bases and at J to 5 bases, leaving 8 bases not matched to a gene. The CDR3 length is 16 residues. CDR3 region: CASSLFGGGAGDTQYF. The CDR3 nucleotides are TGTGCCAGCAGCTTATTTGGCGGGGGGGCAGGAGATACGCAGTATTTT.

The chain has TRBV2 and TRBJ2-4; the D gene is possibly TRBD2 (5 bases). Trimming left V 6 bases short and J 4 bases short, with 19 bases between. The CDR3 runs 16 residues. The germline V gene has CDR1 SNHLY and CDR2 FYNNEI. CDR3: CASRTDLGWDKNIQYF. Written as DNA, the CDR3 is TGTGCCAGCAGAACGGACTTAGGGTGGGATAAAAACATTCAGTACTTC.

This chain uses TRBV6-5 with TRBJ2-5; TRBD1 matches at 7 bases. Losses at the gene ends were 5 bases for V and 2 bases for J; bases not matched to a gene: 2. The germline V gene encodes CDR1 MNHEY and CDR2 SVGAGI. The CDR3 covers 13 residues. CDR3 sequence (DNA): TGTGCCAGCAGTCGACAGGGACAAGAGACCCAGTACTTC. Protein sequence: CASSRQGQETQYF.

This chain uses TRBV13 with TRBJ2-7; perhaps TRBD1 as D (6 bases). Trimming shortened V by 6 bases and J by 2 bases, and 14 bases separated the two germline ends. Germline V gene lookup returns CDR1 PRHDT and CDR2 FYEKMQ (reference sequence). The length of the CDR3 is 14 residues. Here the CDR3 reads CASSQGPTTYEQYF. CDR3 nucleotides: TGTGCCAGCAGTCAGGGGCCGACGACCTACGAGCAGTACTTC.

CDR3 DNA sequence: TGTGCCAGCAAGTGGACAGGGATCCTAAACACTGAAGCTTTCTTT. This translates into CASKWTGILNTEAFF. The V call is TRBV5-4, the J call TRBJ1-1; 8 bases align to TRBD1. J lost 2 bases, V lost 6 bases, and 9 bases had no gene match. This CDR3 has 15 residues. Germline CDR1 is SGHNT and CDR2 is YYREEE (reference sequence).

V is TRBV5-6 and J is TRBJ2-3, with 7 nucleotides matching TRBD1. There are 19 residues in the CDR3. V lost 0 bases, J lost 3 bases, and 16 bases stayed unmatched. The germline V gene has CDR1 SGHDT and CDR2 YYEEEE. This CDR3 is CASSLAFRSKGAGTDTQYF. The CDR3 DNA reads TGTGCCAGCAGCTTGGCATTCCGCAGTAAGGGGGCTGGGACAGATACGCAGTATTTT.

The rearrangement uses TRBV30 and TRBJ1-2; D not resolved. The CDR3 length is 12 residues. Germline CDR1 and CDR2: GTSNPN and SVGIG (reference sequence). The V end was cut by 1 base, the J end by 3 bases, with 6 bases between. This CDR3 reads CAWSGSDYGYTF. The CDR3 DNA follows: TGTGCCTGGAGTGGTTCCGACTATGGCTACACCTTC. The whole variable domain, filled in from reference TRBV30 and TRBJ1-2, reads SQTIHQWPATLVQPVGSPLSLECTVEGTSNPNLYWYRQAAGRGLQLLFYSVGIGQISSEVPQNLSASRPQDRQFILSSKKLLLSDSGFYLCAWSGSDYGYTFGSGTRLTVV.

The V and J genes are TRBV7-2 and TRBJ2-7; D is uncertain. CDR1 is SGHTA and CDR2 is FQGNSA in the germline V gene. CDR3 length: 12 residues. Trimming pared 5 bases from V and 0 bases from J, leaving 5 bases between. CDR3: CASSPSSYEQYF. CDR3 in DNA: TGTGCCAGCAGCCCTAGCTCCTACGAGCAGTACTTC.

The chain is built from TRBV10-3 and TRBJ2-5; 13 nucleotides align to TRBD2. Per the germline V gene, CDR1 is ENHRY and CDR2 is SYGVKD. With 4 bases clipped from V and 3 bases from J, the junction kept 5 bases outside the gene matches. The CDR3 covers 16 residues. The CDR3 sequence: CAISGLGTSGEETQYF. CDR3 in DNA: TGTGCCATCAGTGGGCTCGGGACTAGCGGGGAAGAGACCCAGTACTTC.

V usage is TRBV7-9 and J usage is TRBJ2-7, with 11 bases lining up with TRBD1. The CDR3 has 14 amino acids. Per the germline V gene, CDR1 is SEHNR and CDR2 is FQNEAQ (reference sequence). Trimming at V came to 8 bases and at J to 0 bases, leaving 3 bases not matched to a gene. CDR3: CASRGTGGSYEQYF. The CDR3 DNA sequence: TGTGCCAGCCGCGGGACAGGGGGCTCCTACGAGCAGTACTTC.